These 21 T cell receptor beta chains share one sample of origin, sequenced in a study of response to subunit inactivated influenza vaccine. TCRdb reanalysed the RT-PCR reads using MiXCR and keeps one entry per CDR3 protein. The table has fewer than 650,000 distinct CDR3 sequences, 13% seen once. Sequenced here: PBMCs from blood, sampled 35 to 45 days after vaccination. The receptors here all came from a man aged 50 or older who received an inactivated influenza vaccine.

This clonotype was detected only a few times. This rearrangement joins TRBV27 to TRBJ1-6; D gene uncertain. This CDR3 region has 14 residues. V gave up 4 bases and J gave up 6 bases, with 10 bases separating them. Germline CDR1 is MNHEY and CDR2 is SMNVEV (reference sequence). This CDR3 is CASSWGTGNSPLHF. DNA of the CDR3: TGTGCCAGCAGTTGGGGAACCGGTAATTCACCCCTCCACTTT.

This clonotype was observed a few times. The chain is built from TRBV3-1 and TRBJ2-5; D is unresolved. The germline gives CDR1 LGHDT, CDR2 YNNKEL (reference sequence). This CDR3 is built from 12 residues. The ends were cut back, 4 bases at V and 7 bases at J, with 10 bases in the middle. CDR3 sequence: CASSPFLGTQYF. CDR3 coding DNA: TGTGCCAGCAGCCCTTTTTTGGGGACCCAGTACTTC.

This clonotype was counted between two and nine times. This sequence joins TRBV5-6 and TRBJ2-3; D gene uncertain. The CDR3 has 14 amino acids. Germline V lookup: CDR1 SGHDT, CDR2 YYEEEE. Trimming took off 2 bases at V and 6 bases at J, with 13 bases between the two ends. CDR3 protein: CASSLLDPWDTQYF. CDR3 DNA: TGTGCCAGCAGCTTATTGGATCCATGGGATACGCAGTATTTT.

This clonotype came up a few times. This CDR3 reads CSAGEGPPYEQYF. CDR3 DNA: TGCAGTGCAGGCGAAGGGCCCCCCTACGAGCAGTACTTC. The rearrangement joins TRBV20-1 to TRBJ2-7, with D unclear. Trimming cost V 6 bases and J 2 bases, with 14 bases left between them. The length of the CDR3 is 13 residues. From germline, CDR1 is DFQATT and CDR2 SNEGSKA (reference sequence).

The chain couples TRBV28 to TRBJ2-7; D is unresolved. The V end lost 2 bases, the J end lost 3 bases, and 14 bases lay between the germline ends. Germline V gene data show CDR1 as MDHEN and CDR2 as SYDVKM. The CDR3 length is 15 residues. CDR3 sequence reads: CASSLRAPMDYEQYF. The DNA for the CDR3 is TGTGCCAGCAGTTTAAGGGCCCCTATGGACTACGAGCAGTACTTC. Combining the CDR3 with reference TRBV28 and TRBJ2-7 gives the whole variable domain DVKVTQSSRYLVKRTGEKVFLECVQDMDHENMFWYRQDPGLGLRLIYFSYDVKMKEKGDIPEGYSVSREKKERFSLILESASTNQTSMYLCASSLRAPMDYEQYFGPGTRLTVT.

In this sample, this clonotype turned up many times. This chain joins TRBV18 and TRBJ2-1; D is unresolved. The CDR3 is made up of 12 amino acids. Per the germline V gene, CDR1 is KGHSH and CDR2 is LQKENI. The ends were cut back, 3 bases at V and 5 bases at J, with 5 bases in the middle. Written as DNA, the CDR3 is TGTGCCAGCTCACCGCAGAACAATGAGCAGTTCTTC. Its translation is CASSPQNNEQFF.

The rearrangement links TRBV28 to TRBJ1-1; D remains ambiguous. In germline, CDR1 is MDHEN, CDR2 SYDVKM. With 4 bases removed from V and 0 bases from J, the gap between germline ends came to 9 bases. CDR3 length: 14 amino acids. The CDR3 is CASSSKHLNTEAFF. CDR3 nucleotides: TGTGCCAGCAGTTCCAAACACTTGAACACTGAAGCTTTCTTT.

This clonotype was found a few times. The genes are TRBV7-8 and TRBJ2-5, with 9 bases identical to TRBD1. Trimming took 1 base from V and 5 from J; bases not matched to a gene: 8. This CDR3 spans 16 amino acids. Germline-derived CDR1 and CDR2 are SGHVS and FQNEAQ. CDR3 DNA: TGTGCCAGCAGCTTAGGACAGGGGGTCGTCCGGGAGACCCAGTACTTC. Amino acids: CASSLGQGVVRETQYF.

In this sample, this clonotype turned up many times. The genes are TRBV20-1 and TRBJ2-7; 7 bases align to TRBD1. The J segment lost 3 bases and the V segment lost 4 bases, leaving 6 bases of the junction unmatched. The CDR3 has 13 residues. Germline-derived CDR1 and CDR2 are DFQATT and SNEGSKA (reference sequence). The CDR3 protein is CSATSGGDYEQYF. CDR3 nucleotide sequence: TGCAGTGCTACCTCAGGGGGTGACTACGAGCAGTACTTC.

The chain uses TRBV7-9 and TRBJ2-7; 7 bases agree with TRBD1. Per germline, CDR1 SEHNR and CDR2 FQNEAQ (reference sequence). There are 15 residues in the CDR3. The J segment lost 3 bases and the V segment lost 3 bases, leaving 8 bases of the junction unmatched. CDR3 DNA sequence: TGTGCCAGCAGCTTTGGGGACAGTCGGAACTACGAGCAGTACTTC. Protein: CASSFGDSRNYEQYF.

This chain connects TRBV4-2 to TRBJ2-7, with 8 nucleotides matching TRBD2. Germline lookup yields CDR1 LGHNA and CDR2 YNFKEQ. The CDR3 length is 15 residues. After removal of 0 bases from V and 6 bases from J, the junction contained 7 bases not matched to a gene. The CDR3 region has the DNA TGTGCCAGCAGCCAAGATCGTGGACTAGCAGCCGAGCAGTACTTC. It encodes CASSQDRGLAAEQYF.

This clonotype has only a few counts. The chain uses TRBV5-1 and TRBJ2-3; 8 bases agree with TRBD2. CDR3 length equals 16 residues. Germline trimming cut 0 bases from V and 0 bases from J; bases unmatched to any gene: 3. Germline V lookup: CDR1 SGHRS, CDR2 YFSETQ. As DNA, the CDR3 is TGCGCCAGCAGCTTGGGACTAGCGACTAGCACAGATACGCAGTATTTT. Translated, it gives CASSLGLATSTDTQYF.

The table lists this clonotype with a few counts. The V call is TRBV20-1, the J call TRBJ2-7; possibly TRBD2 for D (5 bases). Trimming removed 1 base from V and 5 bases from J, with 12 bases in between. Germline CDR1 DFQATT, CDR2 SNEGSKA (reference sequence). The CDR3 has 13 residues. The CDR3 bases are TGCAGTGCTAGAGGGACGGAGGACCACGAGCAGTACTTC. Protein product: CSARGTEDHEQYF.

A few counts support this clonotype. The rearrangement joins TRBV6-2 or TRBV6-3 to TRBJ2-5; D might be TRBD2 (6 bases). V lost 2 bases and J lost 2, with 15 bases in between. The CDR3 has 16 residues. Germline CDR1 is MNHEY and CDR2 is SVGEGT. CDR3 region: CASSYQPGETQETQYF. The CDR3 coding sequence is TGTGCCAGCAGTTACCAACCGGGAGAAACGCAAGAGACCCAGTACTTC.

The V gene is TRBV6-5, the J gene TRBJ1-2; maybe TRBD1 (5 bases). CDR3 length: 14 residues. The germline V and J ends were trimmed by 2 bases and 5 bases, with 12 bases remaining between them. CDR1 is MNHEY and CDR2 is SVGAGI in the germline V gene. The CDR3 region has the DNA TGTGCCAGCAGTTACGGGGGACTCGATTATGGCTACACCTTC. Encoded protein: CASSYGGLDYGYTF.

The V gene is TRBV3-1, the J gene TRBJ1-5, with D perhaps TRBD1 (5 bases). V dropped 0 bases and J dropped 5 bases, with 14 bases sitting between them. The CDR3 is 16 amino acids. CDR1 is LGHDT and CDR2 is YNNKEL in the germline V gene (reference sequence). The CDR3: CASSQDGGREHQPQHF. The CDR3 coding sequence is TGTGCCAGCAGCCAAGACGGCGGCAGGGAACATCAGCCCCAGCATTTT.

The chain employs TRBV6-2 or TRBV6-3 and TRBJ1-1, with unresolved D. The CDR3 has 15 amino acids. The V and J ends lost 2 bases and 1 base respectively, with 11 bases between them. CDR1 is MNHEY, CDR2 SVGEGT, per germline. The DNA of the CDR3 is TGTGCCAGCAGTTACGGTGTAGCCCCGAACACTGAAGCTTTCTTT. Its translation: CASSYGVAPNTEAFF.

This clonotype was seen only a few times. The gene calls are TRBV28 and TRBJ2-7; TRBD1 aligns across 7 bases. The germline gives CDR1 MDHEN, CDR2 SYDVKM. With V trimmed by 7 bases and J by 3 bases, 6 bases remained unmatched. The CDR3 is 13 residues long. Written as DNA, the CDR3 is TGTGCCAGCACCCCGGGACAGTACTACGAGCAGTACTTC. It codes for CASTPGQYYEQYF.

In nucleotides, the CDR3 is TGTGCCAGCAGTCCGCCCGGGACCATGAACACTGAAGCTTTCTTT. This codes for CASSPPGTMNTEAFF. The rearrangement joins TRBV28 to TRBJ1-1, with TRBD1 as a possible D gene (5 bases). Trimming stripped 5 bases from V and 0 bases from J, with 13 bases between. CDR3 length equals 15 residues. Germline V gives CDR1 MDHEN, CDR2 SYDVKM.

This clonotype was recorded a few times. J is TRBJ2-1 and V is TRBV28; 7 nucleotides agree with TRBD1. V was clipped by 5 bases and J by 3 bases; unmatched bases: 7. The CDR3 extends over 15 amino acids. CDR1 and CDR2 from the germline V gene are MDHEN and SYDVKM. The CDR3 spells CASSGQDRYYNEQFF. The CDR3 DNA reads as TGTGCCAGCAGTGGCCAGGACAGGTACTACAATGAGCAGTTCTTC.

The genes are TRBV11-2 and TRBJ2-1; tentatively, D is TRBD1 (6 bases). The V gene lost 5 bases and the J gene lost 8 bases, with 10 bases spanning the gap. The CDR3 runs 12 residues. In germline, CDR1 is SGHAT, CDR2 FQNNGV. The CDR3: CASSEQGYEQFF. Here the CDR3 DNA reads TGTGCCAGCAGCGAACAGGGCTATGAGCAGTTCTTC.